This T cell receptor beta chain is drawn from a study of blood T cell repertoires in COVID-19. Study in general: The study drew acute and convalescent COVID-19 samples from the United States, Italy and Spain. PBMCs, B-cell-depleted T cells, or T cells provided the cDNA or gDNA that made up the material.

Authors' processing steps: Nucleated cell number was recorded as an estimate derived from reference gene primer amplification. Sequenced by immunoSEQ multiplex PCR; TCRdb stores in-frame clones only, minus some. V, J and clone size are those of that table, while D and trimming were read from the DNA. Among approximately 230,000 clones, about four fifths were seen once, and the ten largest hold around 5.4%. With 2 bases removed from V and 2 bases from J, the gap between germline ends came to 10 bases. In germline, CDR1 is SGDLS, CDR2 YYNGEE. The CDR3 consists of 14 residues. This chain links TRBV9 with TRBJ2-5, with a possible D match to TRBD2 (6 bases). Input material: peripheral blood. The receptor was derived from a man older than 75 with acute or convalescent COVID-19. CDR3 nucleotides: TGTGCCAGCAGCGTTGGGACTTTTCAAGAGACCCAGTACTTC. This translates into CASSVGTFQETQYF.